The next 9 T cell receptor beta chains were all read from a single sample in a study of cytomegalovirus exposure and HLA in healthy donors. The PCR used 60 Vbeta and 13 Jbeta primers. Assay used: immunoSEQ multiplex PCR; TCRdb lists only in-frame clones, some missing. Here the sample table reports 70,000 or so clones. The sequenced sample was PBMCs. These receptors were obtained from a man aged 40-50 years in good health and CMV-seronegative.

The chain joins TRBV2 to TRBJ1-4, with unresolved D. V dropped 8 bases and J dropped 3 bases, with 16 bases sitting between them. Germline loops: CDR1 SNHLY, CDR2 FYNNEI. The CDR3 extends over 15 amino acids. The CDR3 loop is CASQAETLANEKLFF. CDR3 nucleotide sequence: TGTGCCAGCCAAGCAGAGACATTAGCTAATGAAAAACTGTTTTTT.

The rearrangement links TRBV30 to TRBJ1-2; TRBD1 matches at 8 bases. Trimming at V came to 0 bases and at J to 4 bases, leaving 7 bases not matched to a gene. Germline V gene data show CDR1 as GTSNPN and CDR2 as SVGIG (reference sequence). The CDR3 is made up of 15 amino acids. The chain's CDR3 is CAWSVAPDRVYGYTF. DNA for the CDR3: TGTGCCTGGAGTGTCGCTCCGGACAGGGTCTATGGCTACACCTTC.

V and J are TRBV4-3 and TRBJ1-1; 7 bases agree with TRBD1. Germline CDR1 LGHNA, CDR2 YSLEER. V gave up 4 bases and J gave up 4 bases; unmatched junction bases: 6. This CDR3 is built from 14 residues. The chain's CDR3 is CASSRRRDSTEAFF. The CDR3 DNA follows: TGCGCCAGCAGCCGCCGGAGGGACAGCACTGAAGCTTTCTTT.

The J gene is TRBJ2-1, the V gene TRBV7-2; 8 nucleotides align to TRBD1. This CDR3 region has 15 residues. The V and J ends lost 7 bases and 7 bases, in that order; junction bases with no gene match: 12. Germline V CDR1 and CDR2: SGHTA, FQGNSA. The CDR3 sequence: CASNDRDRWGNEQFF. CDR3 DNA: TGTGCCAGCAATGACCGGGACAGGTGGGGGAATGAGCAGTTCTTC.

The gene calls are TRBV5-1 and TRBJ1-6; 8 bases are shared with TRBD1. In germline, CDR1 is SGHRS, CDR2 YFSETQ. This CDR3 contains 15 residues. The V segment lost 4 bases and the J segment 6 bases; nucleotides outside the gene matches: 6. The CDR3 loop reads CASSPDRGGNSPLHF. Written as DNA, the CDR3 is TGCGCCAGCAGCCCAGACAGGGGAGGTAATTCACCCCTCCACTTT. The variable domain in full, with the rest retrieved from reference TRBV5-1 and TRBJ1-6, is KAGVTQTPRYLIKTRGQQVTLSCSPISGHRSVSWYQQTPGQGLQFLFEYFSETQRNKGNFPGRFSGRQFSNSRSEMNVSTLELGDSALYLCASSPDRGGNSPLHFGNGTRLTVT.

The rearrangement uses TRBV6-6 and TRBJ2-7, with TRBD1 matching over 7 bases. The CDR3 has 14 amino acids. Germline V lookup: CDR1 MNHNY, CDR2 SVGAGI (reference sequence). Trimming removed 2 bases from V and 6 bases from J; junction bases left unmatched: 7. The CDR3: CASSYRDSPLEQYF. DNA for the CDR3: TGTGCCAGCAGTTACCGGGACAGCCCCCTCGAGCAGTACTTC.

The chain employs TRBV5-1 and TRBJ2-7; TRBD2 agrees at 8 bases. The CDR3 contains 15 residues. V shed 0 bases, J shed 3 bases, and the junction held 5 bases outside the gene matches. Germline V gene sequence: CDR1 SGHRS, CDR2 YFSETQ. This CDR3 is CASSLESGSGYEQYF. The CDR3 DNA reads as TGCGCCAGCAGCTTGGAGAGCGGGAGTGGCTACGAGCAGTACTTC.

The J gene is TRBJ1-4, the V gene TRBV11-2, with 7 bases aligning to TRBD1. The CDR3 contains 14 residues. CDR1 and CDR2 (germline): SGHAT, FQNNGV. The V gene end was trimmed by 5 bases and the J gene end by 4 bases; junction bases not matched to a gene: 4. CDR3 amino acids: CASSQTGINEKLFF. CDR3 nucleotide sequence: TGTGCCAGCAGCCAGACAGGGATTAATGAAAAACTGTTTTTT. Using reference TRBV11-2 and TRBJ1-4 for the parts outside the CDR3, the full variable domain is EAGVAQSPRYKIIEKRQSVAFWCNPISGHATLYWYQQILGQGPKLLIQFQNNGVVDDSQLPKDRFSAERLKGVDSTLKIQPAKLEDSAVYLCASSQTGINEKLFFGSGTQLSVL.

The V call is TRBV5-6, the J call TRBJ1-4, with 12 bases matching TRBD1. Germline V gives CDR1 SGHDT, CDR2 YYEEEE. V gave up 4 bases and J gave up 8 bases; unmatched junction bases: 9. The CDR3 covers 16 residues. CDR3 nucleotide sequence: TGTGCCAGCAGCCCCACGGGAGGGACAGGGGGCGAAAAACTGTTTTTT. Protein: CASSPTGGTGGEKLFF.